The entry below gives a single T cell receptor (beta chain) sequence along with its context. The antigen is unknown. This sample's time point: week 11, during vaccination. Doses of 300 ug of mutant IDH1 20-mer peptide were given with topical imiquimod. Each donor presented with a new WHO grade 3 or 4 astrocytoma that tested IDH1-mutant and showed ATRX loss. The CDR3 totals 16 residues. CDR1 is SGHTA, CDR2 FQGNSA, per germline. V gave up 2 bases and J gave up 2 bases, with 13 bases separating them. The data were produced by immunoSEQ multiplex PCR, yet TCRdb's version contains in-frame clones alone and is incomplete. The sample shows about 62,000 clones, 89% of them seen only once. These data belong to a study of a mutant IDH1 vaccine in newly diagnosed glioma. For the study at large: Eight vaccine injections were given to patients in weeks 1, 3, 5, 7, 11, 15, 19 and 23. Study observations and caveats: Pseudoprogression showed no apparent link to changes in top peripheral T cell clonotypes.

This chain uses TRBV7-2 with TRBJ2-1, with no clear D. Sequenced material: PBMCs, taken from a glioma patient whose treatment included an IDH1 peptide vaccine. This clonotype was obtained from a man between 35 and 55 years old with glioma. CDR3 coding DNA: TGTGCCAGCAGCTTAAGCCTAGGCGAGGCCTACAATGAGCAGTTCTTC. This encodes CASSLSLGEAYNEQFF. The full variable domain, its missing parts supplied by reference TRBV7-2 and TRBJ2-1, is GAGVSQSPSNKVTEKGKDVELRCDPISGHTALYWYRQSLGQGLEFLIYFQGNSAPDKSGLPSDRFSAERTGGSVSTLTIQRTQQEDSAVYLCASSLSLGEAYNEQFFGPGTRLTVL.